This T cell receptor (beta chain) was documented in a study of CD8 T cells in Susac syndrome. This CDR3 comprises 16 residues. V lost 3 bases and J 4 bases, leaving 19 bases between the germline ends. The germline V gene has CDR1 LGHNA and CDR2 YNFKEQ. Reverse transcription of roughly 0.45 to 1 ug RNA was performed with random hexamers. TCRdb reprocessed the immunoSEQ multiplex PCR reads with MiXCR, giving one entry per CDR3 protein. In the table there are around 80,000 distinct CDR3 sequences, approximately 95% of which are singletons. From blood CD8+ and CD4+ T cells, TCR beta sequences were generated. Negative isolation yielded CD4+ and CD8+ T cells, and FACS enriched TEMRA cells.

This clonotype was obtained from a human donor with Susac syndrome. Sequencing used CD8+ T cells from PBMCs. The chain is built from TRBV4-2 and TRBJ2-7, with D tentatively TRBD2 (5 bases). The CDR3 is CASSQGARDPTYEQYF. CDR3 coding DNA: TGTGCCAGCAGCCAGGGAGCCCGGGATCCGACTTACGAGCAGTACTTC.